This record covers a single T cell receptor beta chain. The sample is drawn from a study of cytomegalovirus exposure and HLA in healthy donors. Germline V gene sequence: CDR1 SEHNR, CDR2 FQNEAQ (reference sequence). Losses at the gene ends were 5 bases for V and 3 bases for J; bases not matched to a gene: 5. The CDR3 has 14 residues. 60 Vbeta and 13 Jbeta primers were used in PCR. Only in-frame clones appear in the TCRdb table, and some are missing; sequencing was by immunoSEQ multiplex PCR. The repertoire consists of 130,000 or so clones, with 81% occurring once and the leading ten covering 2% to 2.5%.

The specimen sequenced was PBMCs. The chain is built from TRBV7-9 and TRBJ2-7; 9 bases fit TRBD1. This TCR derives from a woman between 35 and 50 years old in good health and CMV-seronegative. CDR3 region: CASSKRDRDYEQYF. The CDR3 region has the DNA TGTGCCAGCAGCAAACGGGACAGGGACTACGAGCAGTACTTC.